A single sample gave rise to the 20 T cell receptor beta chains below, sequenced in a study of T-cell memory formation after mild COVID-19. Each CDR3 protein is one row after TCRdb ran MiXCR on the 5' RACE reads. The sample lists 250,000 to 400,000 distinct CDR3 sequences, more than 13% occurring once. The specimen sequenced was PBMCs or a T cell subset sorted from them (not recorded which). These receptors were obtained from a man aged 18 to 30 who had mild COVID-19 (a few samples of this study predate the infection). Cell type and time point are not known.

As for this clonotype: A much larger clone lies one base from this, so it may be a read error. The chain recombines TRBV6-6 with TRBJ1-1; D gene ambiguous. Deletions cut 6 bases from V and 1 base from J, with 3 bases between. Germline assignment: CDR1 MNHNY and CDR2 SVGAGI (reference sequence). CDR3 length equals 11 residues. CDR3 residues: CASRWNTEAFF. CDR3 DNA sequence: TGTGCCAGCAGGTGGAACACTGAAGCTTTCTTT.

This rearrangement joins TRBV12-5 to TRBJ1-3; D remains unclear. There are 15 residues in the CDR3. Germline-derived CDR1 and CDR2 are LGHNT and FRNRAP. The V end lost 3 bases, the J end lost 0 bases, and 9 bases lay between the germline ends. The CDR3 loop is CASGLLASSGNTIYF. The CDR3 nucleotides read TGTGCTAGTGGTTTACTGGCAAGCTCTGGAAACACCATATATTTT.

The rearrangement uses TRBV9 and TRBJ1-2; 7 bases align to TRBD1. The CDR3 extends over 16 amino acids. V dropped 0 bases and J dropped 6; count of bases not matched to a gene: 11. The germline gives CDR1 SGDLS, CDR2 YYNGEE. CDR3 bases: TGTGCCAGCAGCGTAGCCGACAGGGCTGGGTTACATGGCTACACCTTC. Protein: CASSVADRAGLHGYTF.

This clonotype was seen more than once but under ten times. The chain uses TRBV7-8 and TRBJ2-7, with 8 bases lining up with TRBD1. The CDR3 sequence is 14 residues long. Germline CDR1 SGHVS, CDR2 FQNEAQ. Trimming at V came to 1 base and at J to 6 bases, leaving 5 bases not matched to a gene. CDR3 in DNA: TGTGCCAGCAGCTTAGTCTCAGGGGGCTCCGAGCAGTACGTC. Its protein is CASSLVSGGSEQYV.

CDR3 loop: CAIGLGTVNNSPLHF. The DNA for the CDR3 is TGTGCCATCGGACTAGGGACAGTGAATAATTCACCCCTCCACTTT. The chain couples TRBV10-3 to TRBJ1-6; 7 nucleotides align to TRBD1. The V gene's germline CDR1 is ENHRY and CDR2 SYGVKD. V was pared by 8 bases and J by 5 bases, with 9 bases of the junction left unmatched. The CDR3 totals 15 residues.

This clonotype was detected only a few times. This sequence joins TRBV28 and TRBJ1-2; TRBD1 matches 8 bases. V was pared by 5 bases and J by 8 bases, with 10 bases of the junction left unmatched. The germline V gene encodes CDR1 MDHEN and CDR2 SYDVKM. The CDR3 spans 14 residues. The CDR3 DNA is TGTGCCAGCAGTCTCGGACAGGGTACAGGAGGCTACACCTTC. Its protein is CASSLGQGTGGYTF.

The sample holds a few counts of this clonotype. This chain connects TRBV5-1 to TRBJ2-3, with D possibly called TRBD1 or TRBD2 (6 bases each). V lost 7 bases and J 5 bases, leaving 17 bases between the germline ends. This CDR3 comprises 14 residues. CDR1 is SGHRS, CDR2 YFSETQ, per germline. CDR3 residues: CASSATGARDTQYF. CDR3 nucleotides: TGCGCCAGCTCCGCCACGGGGGCAAGAGATACGCAGTATTTT. Combining the CDR3 with reference TRBV5-1 and TRBJ2-3 gives the whole variable domain KAGVTQTPRYLIKTRGQQVTLSCSPISGHRSVSWYQQTPGQGLQFLFEYFSETQRNKGNFPGRFSGRQFSNSRSEMNVSTLELGDSALYLCASSATGARDTQYFGPGTRLTVL.

This sequence joins TRBV5-4 and TRBJ2-3, with D perhaps assigned TRBD1 or TRBD2 (5 bases each). V was cut by 4 bases and J by 6 bases, with 12 bases left in between. Germline V gene lookup returns CDR1 SGHNT and CDR2 YYREEE (reference sequence). This CDR3 is built from 13 residues. The CDR3 bases are TGTGCCAGCAGCAGAGGGACGACTGATACGCAGTATTTT. The encoded protein is CASSRGTTDTQYF.

The V gene is TRBV28, the J gene TRBJ2-1; 10 bases map to TRBD2. V lost 9 bases to trimming and J lost 7 bases; unmatched junction nucleotides: 9. Germline values: CDR1 MDHEN, CDR2 SYDVKM. This CDR3 contains 14 residues. This chain's CDR3 is CASQSGGAKNEQFF. The CDR3 DNA sequence: TGTGCCAGTCAAAGCGGGGGGGCGAAAAATGAGCAGTTCTTC.

This clonotype was found many times. J is TRBJ2-5 and V is TRBV5-1; no reliable D call. The ends were cut back, 0 bases at V and 5 bases at J, with 14 bases in the middle. CDR3 length: 15 residues. Per germline, CDR1 SGHRS and CDR2 YFSETQ. The CDR3, as DNA: TGCGCCAGCAGCTTGGGTTCCTTCAAGACGGAGACCCAGTACTTC. Translated: CASSLGSFKTETQYF.

This clonotype was seen a handful of times. This sequence joins TRBV7-9 and TRBJ2-3; D may be TRBD2 (6 bases). The V gene's germline CDR1 is SEHNR and CDR2 FQNEAQ (reference sequence). V was pared by 5 bases and J by 4 bases, with 10 bases between. CDR3 length: 13 amino acids. CDR3 residues: CASSRWEADTQYF. The DNA of the CDR3 is TGTGCCAGCAGCCGATGGGAGGCAGATACGCAGTATTTT.

Only a few counts were recorded for this clonotype. The chain has TRBV7-9 and TRBJ2-5; 11 bases fit TRBD2. The CDR3 runs 16 residues. J lost 2 bases, V lost 5 bases, and 7 bases had no gene match. Germline-derived CDR1 and CDR2 are SEHNR and FQNEAQ (reference sequence). For the CDR3, the DNA is TGTGCCAGCAGCCCCGCTAGCGGGGGGAATCAAGAGACCCAGTACTTC. Its translation: CASSPASGGNQETQYF. Together with reference TRBV7-9 and TRBJ2-5, the CDR3 gives the full variable domain: DTGVSQNPRHKITKRGQNVTFRCDPISEHNRLYWYRQTLGQGPEFLTYFQNEAQLEKSRLLSDRFSAERPKGSFSTLEIQRTEQGDSAMYLCASSPASGGNQETQYFGPGTRLLVL.

The chain couples TRBV29-1 to TRBJ1-2, with TRBD1 identical over 8 bases. The CDR3 is 10 amino acids. The germline V gene has CDR1 SQVTM and CDR2 ANQGSEA. Trimming took 8 bases from V and 6 from J; bases not matched to a gene: 2. DNA for the CDR3: TGCAGCACGGGACAGGATGGCTACACCTTC. It is translated as CSTGQDGYTF.

The CDR3 loop is CASSMYRTDYQPQHF. The CDR3 nucleotides are TGTGCCAGCAGTATGTATAGGACAGATTATCAGCCCCAGCATTTT. V is TRBV12-3 or TRBV12-4 and J is TRBJ1-5, with D possibly matching TRBD1 (6 bases). This CDR3 has 15 residues. Trimming stripped 5 bases from V and 5 bases from J, with 16 bases between.

This clonotype was found a few times. This chain joins TRBV7-9 and TRBJ1-2; D unclear. This CDR3 is 13 amino acids long. Germline loops: CDR1 SEHNR, CDR2 FQNEAQ (reference sequence). V was clipped by 2 bases and J by 12 bases, with 16 bases between them. The CDR3 DNA reads as TGTGCCAGCAGCTTATTCGGCAGGTCCGGGGACACCTTC. This gives the protein CASSLFGRSGDTF.

This clonotype was counted a few times. The J gene is TRBJ2-3, the V gene TRBV7-2; 10 bases align to TRBD2. The CDR3 has 14 residues. Trimming cost V 1 base and J 6 bases; bases outside gene matches: 1. Germline V gene sequence: CDR1 SGHTA, CDR2 FQGNSA. Here the CDR3 DNA reads TGTGCCAGCAGCTTAGTTAGCGGGGGGGATACGCAGTATTTT. Protein product: CASSLVSGGDTQYF.

V gene TRBV12-3 or TRBV12-4 combines with J gene TRBJ1-6, with D unresolved. Trimming took 3 bases from V and 10 from J, leaving 13 bases between them. The CDR3 length is 14 residues. The CDR3 region is CASSFRPQESPLHF. In DNA form, the CDR3 reads TGTGCCAGCAGTTTCCGTCCCCAGGAGTCACCCCTCCACTTT.

The chain links TRBV7-2 to TRBJ1-5; 7 bases map to TRBD1. The length of the CDR3 is 15 residues. CDR1 is SGHTA and CDR2 is FQGNSA in the germline V gene. The J segment lost 7 bases and the V segment lost 3 bases, leaving 9 bases of the junction unmatched. The CDR3 coding sequence is TGTGCCAGCAGCTTTACGACAGGGACAGAGCAGCCCCAGCATTTT. Translated: CASSFTTGTEQPQHF.

CDR3 region: CASSQERGAQYF. CDR3 nucleotides: TGTGCCAGCAGTCAAGAGCGGGGTGCGCAGTATTTT. This sequence joins TRBV7-2 and TRBJ2-3; TRBD2 aligns across 7 bases. Trimming took 6 bases from V and 10 from J; bases not matched to a gene: 7. CDR1 and CDR2 from the germline V gene are SGHTA and FQGNSA. The CDR3 is 12 residues long.

This clonotype has more than one count but fewer than ten. The V and J genes are TRBV7-2 and TRBJ2-7, with D unclear. This CDR3 spans 15 amino acids. Germline-derived CDR1 and CDR2 are SGHTA and FQGNSA. Trimming stripped 0 bases from V and 0 bases from J, with 9 bases between. CDR3 DNA sequence: TGTGCCAGCAGCTTAGCCCCCAGCCCCTCCTACGAGCAGTACTTC. Translated, it gives CASSLAPSPSYEQYF.